This passage covers 27 T cell receptor beta chains from one sample sequenced in a study of blood T cell repertoires in COVID-19. Profiled with immunoSEQ multiplex PCR; TCRdb holds only in-frame clones, not every one. The table includes some 150,000 clones, 86% detected once. Material: peripheral blood. The origin of the receptors is a woman of 80 years or more in a cohort sampled during active or convalescent COVID-19.

This chain uses TRBV5-1 with TRBJ1-1; 10 nucleotides line up with TRBD1. V was pared by 0 bases and J by 2 bases, with 4 bases of the junction left unmatched. CDR1 is SGHRS and CDR2 is YFSETQ in the germline V gene. The CDR3 consists of 16 residues. CDR3 amino acids: CASSLGTGGGNTEAFF. CDR3 sequence (DNA): TGCGCCAGCAGCTTGGGGACAGGGGGAGGTAACACTGAAGCTTTCTTT.

Details on this clone: Since the CDR3 does not end with the conserved phenylalanine or tryptophan, this likely comes from a read error. This sequence joins TRBV6-2 or TRBV6-3 and TRBJ1-1, with D possibly TRBD1 on 5 matching bases. Germline CDR1 MNHEY, CDR2 SVGEGT. Trimming stripped 2 bases from V and 6 bases from J, with 13 bases between. The CDR3 has 14 amino acids. The CDR3: CASSYESDRSEAFL. The CDR3 DNA follows: TGTGCCAGCAGTTACGAATCCGACAGATCTGAAGCTTTCCTT.

V gene TRBV7-6 combines with J gene TRBJ2-1; D may be TRBD2 (5 bases). The germline V gene has CDR1 SGHVS and CDR2 FNYEAQ. The CDR3 loop spans 13 amino acids. Trimming removed 1 base at V and 6 bases at J, with 7 bases between. The CDR3 reads CASSLEAGNEQFF. The CDR3 DNA reads TGTGCCAGCAGCTTAGAGGCGGGCAATGAGCAGTTCTTC.

This chain uses TRBV24-1 with TRBJ2-2; a weak D match, TRBD1 (6 bases). This CDR3 has 15 amino acids. V lost 2 bases to trimming and J lost 0 bases, with 6 bases between them. Germline V gene lookup returns CDR1 KGHDR and CDR2 SFDVKD. CDR3 DNA: TGTGCCACCAGTGATTGGACAGCGAACACCGGGGAGCTGTTTTTT. This sequence encodes CATSDWTANTGELFF.

The chain recombines TRBV27 with TRBJ1-2; D unclear. The CDR3 loop spans 13 amino acids. The V end was cut by 2 bases, the J end by 4 bases, with 8 bases between. Per the germline V gene, CDR1 is MNHEY and CDR2 is SMNVEV (reference sequence). The CDR3 reads CASSLEGSYGYTF. The CDR3 nucleotides read TGTGCCAGCAGTTTAGAGGGTAGCTATGGCTACACCTTC.

The CDR3 protein is CASSISRGSYNEQFF. CDR3 in DNA: TGTGCCAGCAGCATAAGCCGGGGGTCCTACAATGAGCAGTTCTTC. The chain joins TRBV7-2 to TRBJ2-1, with D perhaps TRBD2 (6 bases). In germline, CDR1 is SGHTA, CDR2 FQGNSA. The CDR3 covers 15 residues. Trimming removed 5 bases at V and 1 base at J, with 12 bases between.

V gene TRBV6-2 or TRBV6-3 combines with J gene TRBJ2-7; 11 nucleotides agree with TRBD2. The CDR3 is made up of 15 amino acids. Germline loops: CDR1 MNHEY, CDR2 SVGEGT. Germline trimming cut 5 bases from V and 2 bases from J; bases unmatched to any gene: 5. The DNA for the CDR3 is TGTGCCAGCAGTCAAGGACTAGCGGGTGCCTACGAGCAGTACGTC. This gives the protein CASSQGLAGAYEQYV.

The V call is TRBV27, the J call TRBJ2-6, with 11 bases fitting TRBD1. This CDR3 is 22 amino acids long. Losses at the gene ends were 4 bases for V and 1 base for J; bases not matched to a gene: 18. In germline, CDR1 is MNHEY, CDR2 SMNVEV (reference sequence). The CDR3 here is CASSSTMDRGHPLLSGANVLTF. The CDR3 DNA is TGTGCCAGCAGTTCGACGATGGACAGGGGGCACCCCCTACTATCTGGGGCCAACGTCCTGACTTTC.

DNA of the CDR3: TGTGCTAGTGGTGTGGGACAGGGAAAAAACATTCAGTACTTC. Amino acid sequence: CASGVGQGKNIQYF. V usage is TRBV12-5 and J usage is TRBJ2-4, with TRBD1 matching over 9 bases. V lost 5 bases to trimming and J lost 4 bases; unmatched junction nucleotides: 3. Germline assignment: CDR1 LGHNT and CDR2 FRNRAP. The CDR3 runs 14 residues.

This rearrangement joins TRBV10-1 to TRBJ1-1; no reliable D call. The V gene's germline CDR1 is WNHNN and CDR2 SYGVQD (reference sequence). The V end lost 8 bases, the J end lost 5 bases, and 15 bases lay between the germline ends. The CDR3 runs 13 residues. The CDR3 is CASETRECTEAFF. As DNA, the CDR3 is TGCGCCAGCGAGACACGGGAGTGTACTGAAGCTTTCTTT.

Here the CDR3 DNA reads TGCGCCAGCAGCTCGGGGGGCCAGCCCCAAGAGACCCAGTACTTC. Amino acids: CASSSGGQPQETQYF. The chain carries TRBV5-1 and TRBJ2-5; D might be TRBD2 (7 bases). The V end lost 3 bases, the J end lost 1 base, and 13 bases lay between the germline ends. The CDR3 contains 15 residues. Germline CDR1 reads SGHRS; CDR2 reads YFSETQ.

The chain links TRBV19 to TRBJ1-1, with D hard to call. Germline CDR1 LNHDA, CDR2 SQIVND (reference sequence). The CDR3 has 13 residues. V lost 0 bases and J 3 bases, leaving 5 bases between the germline ends. CDR3 in amino acids: CASSIERDTEAFF. The CDR3 nucleotides read TGTGCCAGTAGTATAGAACGGGACACTGAAGCTTTCTTT.

The J gene is TRBJ2-7, the V gene TRBV10-3; 7 bases are a match to TRBD2. The CDR3 covers 17 residues. V shed 0 bases and J 3 bases; nucleotides not matched to a gene: 11. Germline-derived CDR1 and CDR2 are ENHRY and SYGVKD. The CDR3: CAISESTGEGRFYEQYF. CDR3 DNA: TGTGCCATCAGTGAGTCGACGGGGGAGGGGCGATTCTACGAGCAGTACTTC.

The V and J genes are TRBV24-1 and TRBJ2-2; possible D gene TRBD2, 5 bases. The V end was cut by 6 bases, the J end by 3 bases, with 16 bases between. CDR1 and CDR2 from the germline V gene are KGHDR and SFDVKD. The CDR3 consists of 16 residues. In nucleotides, the CDR3 is TGTGCCACCAGTCATCTTGTTGGGCGGGACACCGGGGAGCTGTTTTTT. Its translation: CATSHLVGRDTGELFF.

The rearrangement joins TRBV4-3 to TRBJ1-5; 10 bases map to TRBD1. The CDR3 is made up of 16 amino acids. The junction had 4 bases not matched to a gene; V was cut back by 4 bases and J by 1 base. Germline CDR1 is LGHNA and CDR2 is YSLEER. The chain's CDR3 is CASSRGTGDSNQPQHF. DNA for the CDR3: TGCGCCAGCAGCCGAGGGACAGGGGACAGCAATCAGCCCCAGCATTTT.

The chain recombines TRBV6-5 with TRBJ1-2, with D tentatively TRBD1 (5 bases). With 6 bases removed from V and 8 bases from J, the gap between germline ends came to 10 bases. The CDR3 runs to 11 residues. Looked up from germline, CDR1 is MNHEY and CDR2 is SVGAGI. CDR3 bases: TGTGCCAGCAGAGGGGCGATAGGCTACACCTTC. Its protein is CASRGAIGYTF.

In its sample, this clone was seen once. The CDR3 sequence: CASSLGLGPDTQYF. The CDR3 DNA reads TGTGCCAGCAGCTTAGGCCTTGGGCCAGATACGCAGTATTTT. This chain uses TRBV7-9 with TRBJ2-3; no clear D gene. Germline V CDR1 and CDR2: SEHNR, FQNEAQ (reference sequence). The CDR3 totals 14 residues. Deletions cut 1 base from V and 4 bases from J, with 9 bases between.

The V and J genes are TRBV10-3 and TRBJ1-3; 9 nucleotides align to TRBD1. The CDR3 has 16 amino acids. The ends lost 2 bases at V and 4 bases at J; junction bases unmatched: 6. Germline values: CDR1 ENHRY, CDR2 SYGVKD. The CDR3 is CAISENPTGGGNTIYF. CDR3 nucleotide sequence: TGTGCCATCAGTGAGAACCCGACAGGGGGGGGAAACACCATATATTTT.

This chain joins TRBV18 and TRBJ1-2, with unresolved D. Trimming shortened V by 3 bases and J by 0 bases, and 23 bases separated the two germline ends. This CDR3 spans 19 amino acids. Germline CDR1 is KGHSH and CDR2 is LQKENI. In DNA, the CDR3 is TGTGCCAGCTCACCGCCCCTAGGATCGTCCCATCTCCCTAACTATGGCTACACCTTC. Translated: CASSPPLGSSHLPNYGYTF.

This clone was seen just once. This chain links TRBV4-2 with TRBJ2-1, with 10 bases fitting TRBD2. The V gene's germline CDR1 is LGHNA and CDR2 YNFKEQ. The V and J ends lost 4 bases and 9 bases, in that order; junction bases with no gene match: 9. The CDR3 runs to 15 residues. CDR3 nucleotide sequence: TGTGCCAGCAGCCCCAGCGGGAGGGCCGTGAGTGAGCAGTTCTTC. Its protein product is CASSPSGRAVSEQFF.

The chain links TRBV10-1 to TRBJ2-7; TRBD1 matches 8 bases. The CDR3 contains 16 residues. The germline V gene has CDR1 WNHNN and CDR2 SYGVQD (reference sequence). The junction had 13 bases not matched to a gene; V was cut back by 5 bases and J by 4 bases. The CDR3 coding sequence is TGCGCCAGCAGTAAACCCGACAGGGGCATGTGGTACGAGCAGTACTTC. Its protein product is CASSKPDRGMWYEQYF.

This clone was found a few times. The genes are TRBV7-2 and TRBJ2-7; perhaps TRBD1 as D (6 bases). V lost 1 base and J 5 bases, leaving 15 bases between the germline ends. CDR1 and CDR2 from the germline V gene are SGHTA and FQGNSA. This CDR3 region has 15 residues. The CDR3 loop reads CASSLVGTSENEQYF. In nucleotides, the CDR3 is TGTGCCAGCAGCTTAGTCGGGACATCCGAGAACGAGCAGTACTTC.

The chain is built from TRBV19 and TRBJ2-3, with D hard to call. V lost 3 bases and J lost 2, with 12 bases in between. This CDR3 comprises 15 residues. Looked up from germline, CDR1 is LNHDA and CDR2 is SQIVND (reference sequence). Written as DNA, the CDR3 is TGTGCCAGTAGTATTGGCCCACCACCCACAGATACGCAGTATTTT. Translation gives CASSIGPPPTDTQYF.

This sequence joins TRBV5-1 and TRBJ2-1, with a tentative D call TRBD1 (5 bases). This CDR3 is 14 amino acids long. V lost 2 bases to trimming and J lost 8 bases, with 14 bases between them. Per the germline V gene, CDR1 is SGHRS and CDR2 is YFSETQ. The CDR3, as DNA: TGCGCCAGCAGCTTAGTTAGAACAGGAGATGAGCAGTTCTTC. It specifies CASSLVRTGDEQFF.

V usage is TRBV2 and J usage is TRBJ2-5; D perhaps matches TRBD1 (5 bases). V shed 6 bases and J shed 4 bases, with 18 bases lying between them. Germline V lookup: CDR1 SNHLY, CDR2 FYNNEI. CDR3 length: 15 residues. CDR3 DNA sequence: TGTGCCAGCAGGCAAATCCTCGGTCAGGGAGAGACCCAGTACTTC. It specifies CASRQILGQGETQYF.

This chain connects TRBV5-5 to TRBJ2-3; tentatively, D is TRBD1 (6 bases). V lost 0 bases and J 2 bases, leaving 13 bases between the germline ends. There are 16 residues in the CDR3. From germline, CDR1 is SGHKS and CDR2 YYEKEE (reference sequence). CDR3 residues: CASSLAAGALTDTQYF. The CDR3 DNA sequence: TGTGCCAGCAGCTTGGCCGCAGGGGCTCTCACAGATACGCAGTATTTT.

The chain carries TRBV11-2 and TRBJ2-7; D remains unclear. Germline V CDR1 and CDR2: SGHAT, FQNNGV. The CDR3 spans 14 residues. The ends were cut back, 0 bases at V and 6 bases at J, with 12 bases in the middle. The CDR3 loop is CASSLDWSSGEQYV. In nucleotides, the CDR3 is TGTGCCAGCAGCTTAGATTGGTCTAGTGGCGAGCAGTACGTC.